The 28 T cell receptor beta chains below were found in one sample sequenced in a study of CXCR3-negative and CXCR3-positive naive CD8 T cells. Libraries of TRB cDNA were made by 5' RACE and carried UMIs. From the 5' RACE reads, TCRdb lists one entry per CDR3 protein and no DNA. The repertoire shows under 10,000 distinct CDR3 sequences; the top ten hold around 1.1%. The sequenced sample consisted of naive CXCR3- CD8+ T cells from blood. Sample subset: CD45RO-CCR7+CD27+CD95- naive CD8+ T cells lacking CXCR3 (TNR3-). The receptors come from a human donor in good health. Some clones in this sample may be carry-over from other donors' samples.

According to its frequency, this clonotype is medium-sized. The chain joins TRBV29-1 to TRBJ2-1; TCRdb selects TRBD2, and the lack of DNA leaves this call unchecked. This CDR3 region has 12 residues. Germline lookup yields CDR1 SQVTM and CDR2 ANQGSEA. The CDR3 spells CSADSGSSEQFF.

V and J are TRBV5-6 and TRBJ2-5; the TCRdb call, TRBD2, lacks DNA for checking. CDR1 and CDR2 from the germline V gene are SGHDT and YYEEEE. This CDR3 is built from 15 residues. CDR3: CASSRLAVYQETQYF.

This clonotype is medium-sized (0.01 to 0.1%) by frequency. The chain carries TRBV15 and TRBJ1-2; TCRdb selects TRBD1, and the lack of DNA leaves this call unchecked. Germline V gene data show CDR1 as LNHNV and CDR2 as YYDKDF (reference sequence). The CDR3 is 17 residues long. The CDR3 loop is CATSINPTATGGHGYTF.

This clonotype is labeled medium-sized based on frequency. The chain is built from TRBV29-1 and TRBJ2-2; TCRdb's D call, TRBD2, is unchecked because there is no DNA. CDR1 is SQVTM, CDR2 ANQGSEA, per germline. The CDR3 runs to 14 residues. CDR3 protein: CSVETSENTGELFF.

This clonotype ranks as medium-sized (0.01 to 0.1%) in terms of frequency. The chain carries TRBV2 and TRBJ2-7; the TCRdb D gene call, TRBD2, has no DNA to confirm it. Per the germline V gene, CDR1 is SNHLY and CDR2 is FYNNEI. CDR3 size: 16 residues. CDR3: CASNGGIGEAPYEQYF.

This clonotype ranks as medium-sized (0.01 to 0.1%) in terms of frequency. This sequence joins TRBV7-8 and TRBJ2-3; TCRdb's D call, TRBD2, is unchecked because there is no DNA. This CDR3 is 16 amino acids long. The V gene's germline CDR1 is SGHVS and CDR2 FQNEAQ. The CDR3 spells CASSKLAGVLPDTQYF.

This clonotype registers medium-sized by frequency. V is TRBV10-2 and J is TRBJ2-1; with no DNA, the TCRdb D assignment of TRBD1 cannot be verified. The CDR3 covers 16 residues. Germline V gene sequence: CDR1 WSHSY, CDR2 SAAADI. CDR3 region: CASKDGDTSSYNEQFF.

The chain couples TRBV29-1 to TRBJ2-3; TCRdb's D gene call, TRBD1, goes unchecked for lack of DNA. The germline V gene encodes CDR1 SQVTM and CDR2 ANQGSEA. There are 15 residues in the CDR3. The CDR3 loop reads CSVEGRQSSTDTQYF.

The chain joins TRBV29-1 to TRBJ1-5. CDR1 is SQVTM, CDR2 ANQGSEA, per germline. This CDR3 has 13 residues. The CDR3: CSAVDGVNQPQHF.

This chain links TRBV20-1 with TRBJ2-3; checking the TCRdb D call of TRBD2 is not possible without DNA. The germline gives CDR1 DFQATT, CDR2 SNEGSKA (reference sequence). This CDR3 spans 16 amino acids. The CDR3 protein is CSARDDSGRRLDTQYF.

This clonotype is medium-sized by frequency. The V call is TRBV6-5, the J call TRBJ2-7; TCRdb's D call, TRBD2, is unchecked because there is no DNA. The germline V gene encodes CDR1 MNHEY and CDR2 SVGAGI. CDR3 length: 15 residues. CDR3: CASSRSSGTSYEQYF.

The CDR3 protein is CASSLSGREQFF. The V and J genes are TRBV7-3 and TRBJ2-1. CDR3 length equals 12 residues. Germline CDR1 is SGHTA and CDR2 is FQGTGA. Looking up the rest from reference TRBV7-3 and TRBJ2-1 gives the full variable domain: GAGVSQTPSNKVTEKGKYVELRCDPISGHTALYWYRQSLGQGPEFLIYFQGTGAADDSGLPNDRFFAVRPEGSVSTLKIQRTERGDSAVYLCASSLSGREQFFGPGTRLTVL.

The V gene is TRBV28, the J gene TRBJ2-3; TCRdb's assignment of TRBD1 cannot be checked, as there is no DNA. CDR1 and CDR2 from the germline V gene are MDHEN and SYDVKM. This CDR3 is 15 amino acids long. The CDR3 loop is CASSYTGTGSDTQYF.

Its frequency marks this clonotype as medium-sized. V is TRBV29-1 and J is TRBJ2-3; as DNA is missing, the TRBD1 call by TCRdb cannot be tested. Germline CDR1 reads SQVTM; CDR2 reads ANQGSEA. The CDR3 runs to 13 residues. Here the CDR3 reads CSVGRGSTDTQYF.

The V call is TRBV28, the J call TRBJ2-2; TCRdb's assignment of TRBD1 cannot be checked, as there is no DNA. The germline V gene encodes CDR1 MDHEN and CDR2 SYDVKM. The CDR3 has 15 amino acids. The CDR3 here is CASSWTAGATGELFF.

This clonotype shows up as medium-sized (0.01 to 0.1%) by frequency. V and J are TRBV29-1 and TRBJ2-1; without DNA, the TCRdb call of TRBD1 cannot be checked. This CDR3 contains 15 residues. CDR1 is SQVTM, CDR2 ANQGSEA, per germline. The CDR3 sequence: CSVQGTESSYNEQFF.

This clonotype is deemed medium-sized by its frequency. The chain recombines TRBV7-3 with TRBJ1-1; TCRdb's D gene call, TRBD1, goes unchecked for lack of DNA. The CDR3 totals 14 residues. Germline lookup yields CDR1 SGHTA and CDR2 FQGTGA. CDR3: CASSPGQGNTEAFF. The full variable domain, its missing parts supplied by reference TRBV7-3 and TRBJ1-1, is GAGVSQTPSNKVTEKGKYVELRCDPISGHTALYWYRQSLGQGPEFLIYFQGTGAADDSGLPNDRFFAVRPEGSVSTLKIQRTERGDSAVYLCASSPGQGNTEAFFGQGTRLTVV.

Frequency places this clonotype as medium-sized. The genes are TRBV27 and TRBJ2-1; the TRBD1 assignment by TCRdb is unverifiable without DNA. The germline V gene encodes CDR1 MNHEY and CDR2 SMNVEV (reference sequence). The CDR3 runs to 13 residues. CDR3 amino acids: CASIGPGYNEQFF.

Measured by frequency, this clonotype is medium-sized (0.01 to 0.1%). The chain is built from TRBV29-1 and TRBJ2-1. The germline V gene has CDR1 SQVTM and CDR2 ANQGSEA. There are 12 residues in the CDR3. The CDR3 loop is CSVELANNEQFF.

By frequency, this clonotype registers medium-sized. This sequence joins TRBV25-1 and TRBJ2-7; as DNA is missing, the TRBD1 call by TCRdb cannot be tested. The CDR3 sequence is 12 residues long. In germline, CDR1 is MGHDK, CDR2 SYGVNS. Here the CDR3 reads CASKGTGALQYF.

Judged by frequency, this clonotype is medium-sized. J is TRBJ2-3 and V is TRBV2; TCRdb reports TRBD2, a call that lacks DNA to check it against. Germline assignment: CDR1 SNHLY and CDR2 FYNNEI. There are 17 residues in the CDR3. CDR3 protein: CAGPGLAGGPGTDTQYF. The full variable domain, its missing parts supplied by reference TRBV2 and TRBJ2-3, is EPEVTQTPSHQVTQMGQEVILRCVPISNHLYFYWYRQILGQKVEFLVSFYNNEISEKSEIFDDQFSVERPDGSNFTLKIRSTKLEDSAMYFCAGPGLAGGPGTDTQYFGPGTRLTVL.

Frequency places this clonotype as medium-sized (0.01 to 0.1%). This chain links TRBV27 with TRBJ1-2; TCRdb's D call of TRBD1 is untestable without DNA. The CDR3 runs 14 residues. The germline V gene encodes CDR1 MNHEY and CDR2 SMNVEV (reference sequence). This CDR3 reads CASSLSPGRLGYTF.

This clonotype counts as medium-sized by frequency. This chain joins TRBV12-3 or TRBV12-4 and TRBJ2-1; the TCRdb call, TRBD1, lacks DNA for checking. The CDR3 sequence is 17 residues long. CDR3 in amino acids: CASSLNLPGTTYNEQFF.

By frequency, this clonotype is medium-sized (0.01 to 0.1%). The V and J genes are TRBV29-1 and TRBJ1-2. Germline CDR1 SQVTM, CDR2 ANQGSEA. The CDR3 is 12 residues long. This CDR3 is CSVFQGESGYTF.

Its frequency marks this clonotype as medium-sized. The CDR3 here is CASSPGTYSTDTQYF. The chain joins TRBV7-3 to TRBJ2-3; the D call of TRBD1 rests on TCRdb alone, since no DNA is present to check it. There are 15 residues in the CDR3. CDR1 is SGHTA and CDR2 is FQGTGA in the germline V gene. The whole variable domain, remainder taken from reference TRBV7-3 and TRBJ2-3, is GAGVSQTPSNKVTEKGKYVELRCDPISGHTALYWYRQSLGQGPEFLIYFQGTGAADDSGLPNDRFFAVRPEGSVSTLKIQRTERGDSAVYLCASSPGTYSTDTQYFGPGTRLTVL.

The V and J genes are TRBV4-1 and TRBJ2-7; checking the TCRdb D call of TRBD1 is not possible without DNA. The CDR3 runs 13 residues. The germline V gene has CDR1 MGHRA and CDR2 YSYEKL. The CDR3 sequence is CASSQPGPYEQYF.

V gene TRBV13 combines with J gene TRBJ2-1; TCRdb names TRBD2, which stays unverified in the absence of DNA. Per germline, CDR1 PRHDT and CDR2 FYEKMQ (reference sequence). The CDR3 length is 17 residues. The CDR3 here is CASSSGTSGTSYNEQFF.

This chain joins TRBV15 and TRBJ1-2; the TCRdb call, TRBD1, lacks DNA for checking. The CDR3 covers 13 residues. Germline values: CDR1 LNHNV, CDR2 YYDKDF (reference sequence). This CDR3 reads CATSRQGDSGYTF.